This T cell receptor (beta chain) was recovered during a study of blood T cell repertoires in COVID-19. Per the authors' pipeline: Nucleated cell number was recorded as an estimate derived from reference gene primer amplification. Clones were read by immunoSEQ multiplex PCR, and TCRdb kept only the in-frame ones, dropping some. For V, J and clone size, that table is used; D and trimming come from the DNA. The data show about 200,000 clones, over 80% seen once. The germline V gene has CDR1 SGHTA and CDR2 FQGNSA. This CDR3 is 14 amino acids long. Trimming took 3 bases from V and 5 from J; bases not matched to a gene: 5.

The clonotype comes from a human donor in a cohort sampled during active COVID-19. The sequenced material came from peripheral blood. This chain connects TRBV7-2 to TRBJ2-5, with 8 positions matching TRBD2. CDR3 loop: CASSFGGRSETQYF. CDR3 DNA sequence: TGTGCCAGCAGCTTTGGCGGGAGGAGTGAGACCCAGTACTTC.